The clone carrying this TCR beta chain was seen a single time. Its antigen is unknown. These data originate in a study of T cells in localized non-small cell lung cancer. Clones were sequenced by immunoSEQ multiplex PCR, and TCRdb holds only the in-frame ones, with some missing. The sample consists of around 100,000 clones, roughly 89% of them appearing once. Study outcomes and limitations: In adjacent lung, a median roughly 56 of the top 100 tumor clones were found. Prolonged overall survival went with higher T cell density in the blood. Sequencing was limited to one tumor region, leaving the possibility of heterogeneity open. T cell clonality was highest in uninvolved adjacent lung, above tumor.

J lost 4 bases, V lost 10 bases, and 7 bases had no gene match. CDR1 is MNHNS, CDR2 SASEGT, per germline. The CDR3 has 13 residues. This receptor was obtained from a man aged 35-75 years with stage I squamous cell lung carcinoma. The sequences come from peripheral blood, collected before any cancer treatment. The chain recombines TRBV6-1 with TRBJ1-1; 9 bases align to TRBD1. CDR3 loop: CATRDRALTEAFF. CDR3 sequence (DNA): TGTGCCACCCGGGACAGGGCCCTCACTGAAGCTTTCTTT.